Presented here are 21 T cell receptor beta chains from one specimen sequenced in a study of blood T cell repertoires in COVID-19 (dated by TCRdb to the early 2020s). To prepare the library, the immunoSEQ multiplex PCR assay was applied. The clones in this table, taken by TCRdb from immuneACCESS, are in-frame only. Not every clone is retained; where verified, under half of the shortfall comes from an unresolved V gene, and the cause of the rest is unknown. For this sample the table gives 350,000 to 450,000 clones, of which more than 75% were detected only once. The biggest ten clones account for more than 1.5% of the sample. The sequenced sample was PBMCs or T cells enriched from blood (not recorded which). The receptor set was obtained from a man aged 40-49 years in a cohort exposed to, infected with or recovered from COVID-19 (not recorded which).

This sequence joins TRBV19 and TRBJ1-3, with a tentative D call TRBD1 (6 bases). The length of the CDR3 is 16 residues. From germline, CDR1 is LNHDA and CDR2 SQIVND (reference sequence). Between the trimmed V and J ends, which lost 3 bases and 2 bases, there was a span of 14 bases. This CDR3 reads CASSILGQGTGNTIYF. CDR3 DNA sequence: TGTGCCAGTAGTATTTTAGGGCAGGGGACTGGAAACACCATATATTTT. Supplemented by reference TRBV19 and TRBJ1-3, the full variable domain reads DGGITQSPKYLFRKEGQNVTLSCEQNLNHDAMYWYRQDPGQGLRLIYYSQIVNDFQKGDIAEGYSVSREKKESFPLTVTSAQKNPTAFYLCASSILGQGTGNTIYFGEGSWLTVV.

The J gene is TRBJ1-5, the V gene TRBV27, with a possible D match to TRBD1 (5 bases). CDR1 and CDR2 from the germline V gene are MNHEY and SMNVEV (reference sequence). The CDR3 is 14 residues long. Trimming took off 1 base at V and 4 bases at J, with 8 bases between the two ends. The CDR3 protein is CASSLLGGNQPQHF. CDR3 nucleotides: TGTGCCAGCAGTTTATTGGGGGGGAATCAGCCCCAGCATTTT.

This clone came up once. This chain joins TRBV18 and TRBJ2-3; D gene ambiguous. The CDR3 runs to 12 residues. V was clipped by 6 bases and J by 6 bases, with 10 bases between them. Germline V gene sequence: CDR1 KGHSH, CDR2 LQKENI. The CDR3 DNA sequence: TGTGCCAGCTCCCCGAACGGGGATACGCAGTATTTT. The encoded protein is CASSPNGDTQYF.

The chain is built from TRBV3-1 (or the pseudogene TRBV3-2) and TRBJ1-1; D perhaps matches TRBD1 (5 bases). V was pared by 4 bases and J by 5 bases, with 11 bases between. The V gene's germline CDR1 is LGHDT and CDR2 YNNKEL (reference sequence). The CDR3 is made up of 13 amino acids. The CDR3 DNA reads TGTGCCAGCAGCCGCATCGGGGGGACTGAAGCTTTCTTT. Translating gives CASSRIGGTEAFF.

The chain links TRBV6-5 to TRBJ2-2; 7 bases are a match to TRBD2. With 3 bases clipped from V and 5 bases from J, the junction kept 9 bases outside the gene matches. The germline gives CDR1 MNHEY, CDR2 SVGAGI. The CDR3 contains 16 residues. The CDR3 DNA reads TGTGCCAGCAGTTATGAGGGAGGGCCTGGGACCGGGGAGCTGTTTTTT. Translated: CASSYEGGPGTGELFF.

The gene calls are TRBV10-3 and TRBJ1-2, with a weak D call TRBD1 (6 bases). The V gene's germline CDR1 is ENHRY and CDR2 SYGVKD. The V gene lost 5 bases and the J gene lost 2 bases, with 12 bases spanning the gap. The CDR3 totals 14 residues. The CDR3 bases are TGTGCCATCAGTCCCCAGGGGCTAAACTATGGCTACACCTTC. It codes for CAISPQGLNYGYTF.

V and J are TRBV4-2 and TRBJ2-7; 12 bases are a match to TRBD1. CDR1 LGHNA and CDR2 YNFKEQ come from the germline V gene. This CDR3 contains 17 residues. J gave up 4 bases and V 3 bases, and 10 bases lay outside the gene matches. CDR3 in amino acids: CASSQPVMGQGAYEQYF. DNA of the CDR3: TGTGCCAGCAGCCAGCCCGTTATGGGACAGGGGGCGTACGAGCAGTACTTC.

The chain links TRBV5-8 to TRBJ1-1; D call uncertain. Between the trimmed V and J ends, which lost 4 bases and 1 base, there was a span of 5 bases. The CDR3 runs 12 residues. Germline loops: CDR1 SGHTS, CDR2 YDEGEE. The CDR3 sequence is CASSTRNTEAFF. DNA for the CDR3: TGTGCCAGCAGCACAAGGAACACTGAAGCTTTCTTT.

The chain links TRBV4-1 to TRBJ2-7; the D is unclear. This CDR3 has 15 amino acids. Trimming shortened V by 0 bases and J by 3 bases, and 12 bases separated the two germline ends. The germline V gene has CDR1 MGHRA and CDR2 YSYEKL. The CDR3: CASSQDPLPGYEQYF. The CDR3 coding sequence is TGCGCCAGCAGCCAAGATCCTTTGCCGGGCTACGAGCAGTACTTC.

The chain joins TRBV3-1 (or the pseudogene TRBV3-2) to TRBJ1-2; 8 bases align to TRBD1. Per germline, CDR1 LGHDT and CDR2 YNNKEL (reference sequence). The CDR3 is 13 amino acids. The junction had 4 bases not matched to a gene; V was cut back by 2 bases and J by 8 bases. The CDR3 region is CASSQQGAWGYTF. The DNA of the CDR3 is TGTGCCAGCAGCCAACAGGGGGCGTGGGGCTACACCTTC.

This clone showed up many times. This chain connects TRBV2 to TRBJ1-4; 7 bases agree with TRBD1. Germline V CDR1 and CDR2: SNHLY, FYNNEI. The CDR3 loop spans 16 amino acids. Trimming cost V 0 bases and J 8 bases; bases outside gene matches: 9. The CDR3 nucleotides are TGTGCCAGCAGTGAAGCGCTTCAAGGGGGCACGGAAAAACTGTTTTTT. It encodes CASSEALQGGTEKLFF.

This clone has only one observation. The chain joins TRBV7-9 to TRBJ2-1; TRBD2 agrees at 8 bases. The V segment lost 5 bases and the J segment 0 bases; nucleotides outside the gene matches: 12. Germline values: CDR1 SEHNR, CDR2 FQNEAQ (reference sequence). The CDR3 extends over 18 amino acids. The CDR3 nucleotides are TGTGCCAGCAGCGCGCGGGAGGCGATGCCAAGCTCCTACAATGAGCAGTTCTTC. The encoded protein is CASSAREAMPSSYNEQFF.

This clone was observed a single time. The genes are TRBV6-2 or TRBV6-3 and TRBJ2-7, with 8 bases aligning to TRBD2. Germline CDR1 and CDR2: MNHEY and SVGEGT. V gave up 0 bases and J gave up 2 bases; unmatched junction bases: 6. The CDR3 extends over 16 amino acids. CDR3 loop: CASSYSSSGITYEQYF. The CDR3 DNA follows: TGTGCCAGCAGTTACTCGAGTAGCGGGATCACCTACGAGCAGTACTTC.

The chain uses TRBV5-1 and TRBJ1-6, with D perhaps matching TRBD1 (6 bases). The CDR3 length is 15 residues. The V gene's germline CDR1 is SGHRS and CDR2 YFSETQ. V lost 1 base and J 10 bases, leaving 15 bases between the germline ends. CDR3 residues: CASSLSGEWRSPLHF. The DNA for the CDR3 is TGCGCCAGCAGCTTGTCAGGGGAGTGGCGATCACCCCTCCACTTT.

The V call is TRBV19, the J call TRBJ2-2, with 7 bases identical to TRBD2. CDR1 and CDR2 (germline): LNHDA, SQIVND (reference sequence). The CDR3 sequence is 16 residues long. J was trimmed by 6 bases and V by 1 base; bases with no gene match: 8. CDR3 coding DNA: TGTGCCAGTAGTATAGTTACAGGACTAGTGGCCGGGGAGCTGTTTTTT. Translation: CASSIVTGLVAGELFF.

This rearrangement joins TRBV28 to TRBJ2-5; 7 bases fit TRBD2. The CDR3 is 15 residues long. Per the germline V gene, CDR1 is MDHEN and CDR2 is SYDVKM. Trimming at V came to 10 bases and at J to 5 bases, leaving 16 bases not matched to a gene. This CDR3 reads CATTSNGRVGETQYF. CDR3 nucleotides: TGTGCCACGACTAGCAATGGGAGGGTCGGTGAGACCCAGTACTTC.

The chain combines TRBV10-3 with TRBJ2-3, with TRBD2 matching over 9 bases. V trimming: 2 bases; J trimming: 4 bases; junction bases outside the gene matches: 7. The germline V gene has CDR1 ENHRY and CDR2 SYGVKD. The CDR3 runs to 16 residues. CDR3 in DNA: TGTGCCATCAGTGAGCCTAGCGGGATAGGCGCAGATACGCAGTATTTT. Encoded protein: CAISEPSGIGADTQYF.

The rearrangement links TRBV6-1 to TRBJ1-5; TRBD1 aligns across 8 bases. The junction had 7 bases not matched to a gene; V was cut back by 3 bases and J by 15 bases. The V gene's germline CDR1 is MNHNS and CDR2 SASEGT. This CDR3 spans 12 amino acids. In DNA, the CDR3 is TGTGCCAGCAGTGAGGGACAGGTAGTAGTGCATTTT. Its protein is CASSEGQVVVHF.

This clone was recorded once. The chain joins TRBV7-3 to TRBJ2-4; TRBD1 aligns across 9 bases. CDR1 and CDR2 from the germline V gene are SGHTA and FQGTGA. The V and J ends lost 5 bases and 6 bases, in that order; junction bases with no gene match: 11. The CDR3 is 16 amino acids. Here the CDR3 DNA reads TGTGCCAGCAGCCCGGGACAGGGAAGGGCTAGAAACATTCAGTACTTC. Encoded protein: CASSPGQGRARNIQYF. Looking up the rest from reference TRBV7-3 and TRBJ2-4 gives the full variable domain: GAGVSQTPSNKVTEKGKYVELRCDPISGHTALYWYRQSLGQGPEFLIYFQGTGAADDSGLPNDRFFAVRPEGSVSTLKIQRTERGDSAVYLCASSPGQGRARNIQYFGAGTRLSVL.

This chain uses TRBV6-5 with TRBJ2-2; D ambiguous. V was shortened by 6 bases and J by 13 bases, with 21 bases between the two germline ends. The CDR3 length is 14 residues. Germline V gene lookup returns CDR1 MNHEY and CDR2 SVGAGI. The CDR3 spells CASRTGSNTGGLFF. CDR3 in DNA: TGTGCCAGCAGAACCGGGTCAAATACCGGTGGGCTGTTTTTT.

The J gene is TRBJ2-1, the V gene TRBV19; 14 bases match TRBD2. V lost 3 bases and J lost 5; bases outside the gene matches: 9. Germline V gene data show CDR1 as LNHDA and CDR2 as SQIVND (reference sequence). The CDR3 length is 18 residues. CDR3 nucleotide sequence: TGTGCCAGTAGTATTCGACTAGCGGGAGGGGGGACCCACAATGAGCAGTTCTTC. Protein: CASSIRLAGGGTHNEQFF.